The sequence of this T cell receptor (beta chain) was determined in a study of T cell responses to AZD1222 COVID-19 vaccine. As to this clone: What it binds is unknown.

Generated by immunoSEQ multiplex PCR, the TCRdb table keeps only in-frame clones and is missing some. The repertoire consists of around 150,000 clones, with around 90% occurring once and the leading ten covering about 5.3%. The CDR3 loop spans 16 amino acids. Trimming took 0 bases from V and 5 from J; bases not matched to a gene: 5. The germline V gene encodes CDR1 LGHNA and CDR2 YSLEER. General study findings and limits: Vaccine-related CD4 TCRs covered spike, predominating at 160-218 and 743-854.

Sequenced here: peripheral blood, sampled on day 0 of AZD1222 vaccination. The rearrangement joins TRBV4-3 to TRBJ1-2; TRBD1 matches 11 bases. This receptor was taken from an adult in good health. The CDR3 protein is CASSQDGTGGRYGYTF. Here the CDR3 DNA reads TGCGCCAGCAGCCAAGATGGGACAGGGGGGCGATATGGCTACACCTTC.